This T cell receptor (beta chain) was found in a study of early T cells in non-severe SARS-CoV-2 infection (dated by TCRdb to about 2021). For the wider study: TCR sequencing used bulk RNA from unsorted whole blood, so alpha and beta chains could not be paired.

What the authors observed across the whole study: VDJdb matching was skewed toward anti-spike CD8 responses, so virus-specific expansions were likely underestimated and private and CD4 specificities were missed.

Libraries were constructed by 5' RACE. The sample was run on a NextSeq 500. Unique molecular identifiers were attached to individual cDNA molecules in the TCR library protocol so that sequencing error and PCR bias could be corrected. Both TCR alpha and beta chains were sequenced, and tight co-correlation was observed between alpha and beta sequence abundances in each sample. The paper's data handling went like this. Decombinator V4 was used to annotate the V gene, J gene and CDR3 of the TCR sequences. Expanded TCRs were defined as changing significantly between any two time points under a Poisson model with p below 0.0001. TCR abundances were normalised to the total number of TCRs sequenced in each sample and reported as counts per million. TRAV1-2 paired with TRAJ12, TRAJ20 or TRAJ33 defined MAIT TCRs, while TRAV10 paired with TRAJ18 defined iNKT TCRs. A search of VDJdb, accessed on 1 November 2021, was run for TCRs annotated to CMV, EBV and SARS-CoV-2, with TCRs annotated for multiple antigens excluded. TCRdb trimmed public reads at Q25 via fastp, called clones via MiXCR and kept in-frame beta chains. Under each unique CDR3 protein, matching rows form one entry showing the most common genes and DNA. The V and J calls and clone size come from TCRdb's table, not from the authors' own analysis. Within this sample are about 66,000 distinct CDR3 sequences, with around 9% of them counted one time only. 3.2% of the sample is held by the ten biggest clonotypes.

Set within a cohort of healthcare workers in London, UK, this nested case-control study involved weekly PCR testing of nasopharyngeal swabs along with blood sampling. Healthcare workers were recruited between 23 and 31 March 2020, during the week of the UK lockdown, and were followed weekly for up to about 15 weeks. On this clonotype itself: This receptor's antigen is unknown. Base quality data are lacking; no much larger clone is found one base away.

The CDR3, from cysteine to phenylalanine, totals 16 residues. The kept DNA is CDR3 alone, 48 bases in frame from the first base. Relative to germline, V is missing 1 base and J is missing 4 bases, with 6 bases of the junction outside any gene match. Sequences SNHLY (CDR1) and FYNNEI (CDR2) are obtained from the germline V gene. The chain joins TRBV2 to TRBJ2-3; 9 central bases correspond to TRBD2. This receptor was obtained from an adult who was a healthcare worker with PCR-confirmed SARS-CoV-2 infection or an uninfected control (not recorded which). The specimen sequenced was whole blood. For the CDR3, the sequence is CASSEGLAAGADTQYF. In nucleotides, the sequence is TGTGCCAGCAGTGAAGGACTAGCGGCGGGGGCAGATACGCAGTATTTT. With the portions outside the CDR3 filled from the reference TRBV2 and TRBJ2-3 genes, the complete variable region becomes EPEVTQTPSHQVTQMGQEVILRCVPISNHLYFYWYRQILGQKVEFLVSFYNNEISEKSEIFDDQFSVERPDGSNFTLKIRSTKLEDSAMYFCASSEGLAAGADTQYFGPGTRLTVL.